This record concerns one T cell receptor beta chain sequence. Its antigen remains unknown. This table comes from immunoSEQ multiplex PCR, and its TCRdb copy is limited to in-frame clones, with some not included. Counted here are around 2.1 million clones, more than 85% occurring once; the ten biggest clones make up 1.5% to 2%. Trimming took off 2 bases at V and 8 bases at J, with 6 bases between the two ends. This CDR3 has 11 amino acids. From germline, CDR1 is MGHDK and CDR2 SYGVNS. The data derive from a study of shared clonotypes between healthy human individuals. Study overall: CD8 memory received one plate per donor, CD8 naive two, CD4 memory three and CD4 naive three. Study outcomes and limitations: Sorted-subset sequencing, rarefaction showed, was incomplete despite large depth. Unshared clonotypes carried lower generation probabilities than those common to all four donors.

CD45RO-negative CD8 cells positively selected for CCR7 made up the naive population, which excluded terminally differentiated effector memory CD45RA+ cells. All participating donors were Caucasian adults from Nashville, Tennessee. V is TRBV25-1 and J is TRBJ1-2; D uncertain. The clonotype was recovered from a young man in good health. Some clones in this sample may be carry-over from other donors' samples. Source material: naive CD8+ T cells from PBMCs. CDR3 nucleotide sequence: TGTGCCAGCAGTGAAGCTTACGGCTACACCTTC. This sequence encodes CASSEAYGYTF.